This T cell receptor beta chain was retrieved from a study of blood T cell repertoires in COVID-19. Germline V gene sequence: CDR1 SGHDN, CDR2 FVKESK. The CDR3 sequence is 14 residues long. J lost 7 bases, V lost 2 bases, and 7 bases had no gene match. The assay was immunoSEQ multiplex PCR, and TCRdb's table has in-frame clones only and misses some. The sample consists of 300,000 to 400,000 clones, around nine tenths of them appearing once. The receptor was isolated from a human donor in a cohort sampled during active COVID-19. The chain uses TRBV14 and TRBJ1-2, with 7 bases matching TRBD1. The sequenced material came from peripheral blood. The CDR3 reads CASSQLTGRGGYTF. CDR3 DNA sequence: TGTGCCAGCAGCCAACTGACAGGGCGTGGTGGCTACACCTTC. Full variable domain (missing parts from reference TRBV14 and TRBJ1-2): EAGVTQFPSHSVIEKGQTVTLRCDPISGHDNLYWYRRVMGKEIKFLLHFVKESKQDESGMPNNRFLAERTGGTYSTLKVQPAELEDSGVYFCASSQLTGRGGYTFGSGTRLTVV.